This TCR beta chain came from a study of control samples from healthy donors and cancer patients. Profiled with immunoSEQ multiplex PCR; TCRdb holds only in-frame clones, not every one. The sample shows more than 140,000 clones, roughly 89% of them seen only once. Specimen: blood. This receptor was obtained from a man between 18 and 35 years old in good health.

CDR3 sequence (DNA): TGTGCCAGCAGTGACAGGGTCCAAGAGACCCAGTACTTC. Translating gives CASSDRVQETQYF. The genes are TRBV2 and TRBJ2-5, with D perhaps matching TRBD1 (5 bases). Trimming took 3 bases from V and 1 from J, leaving 6 bases between them. The CDR3 runs 13 residues. CDR1 is SNHLY, CDR2 FYNNEI, per germline.